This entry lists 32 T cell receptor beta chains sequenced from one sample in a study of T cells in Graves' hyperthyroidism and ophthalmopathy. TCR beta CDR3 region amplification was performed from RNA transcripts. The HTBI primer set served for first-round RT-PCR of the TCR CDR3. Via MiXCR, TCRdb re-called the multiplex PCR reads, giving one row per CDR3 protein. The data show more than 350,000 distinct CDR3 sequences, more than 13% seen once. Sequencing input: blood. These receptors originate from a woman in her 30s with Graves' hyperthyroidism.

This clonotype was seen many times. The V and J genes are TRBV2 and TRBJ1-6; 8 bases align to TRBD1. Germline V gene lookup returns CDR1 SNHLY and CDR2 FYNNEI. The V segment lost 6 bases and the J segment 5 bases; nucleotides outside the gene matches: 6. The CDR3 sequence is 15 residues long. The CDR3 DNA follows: TGTGCCAGCAGCCCCGGACAGGGTGATAATTCACCCCTCCACTTT. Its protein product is CASSPGQGDNSPLHF.

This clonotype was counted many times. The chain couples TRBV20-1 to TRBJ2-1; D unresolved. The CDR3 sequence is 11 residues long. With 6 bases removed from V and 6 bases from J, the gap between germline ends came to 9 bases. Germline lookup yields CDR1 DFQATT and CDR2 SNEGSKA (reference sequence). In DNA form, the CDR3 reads TGCAGTGCCGCTTCGGCCAATGAGCAGTTCTTC. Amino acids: CSAASANEQFF.

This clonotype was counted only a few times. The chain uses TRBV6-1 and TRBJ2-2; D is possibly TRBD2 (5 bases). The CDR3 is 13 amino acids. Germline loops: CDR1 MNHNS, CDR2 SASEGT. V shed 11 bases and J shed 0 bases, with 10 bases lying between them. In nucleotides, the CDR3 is TGTGCCGGCGGGTCTACGAACACCGGGGAGCTGTTTTTT. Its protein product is CAGGSTNTGELFF.

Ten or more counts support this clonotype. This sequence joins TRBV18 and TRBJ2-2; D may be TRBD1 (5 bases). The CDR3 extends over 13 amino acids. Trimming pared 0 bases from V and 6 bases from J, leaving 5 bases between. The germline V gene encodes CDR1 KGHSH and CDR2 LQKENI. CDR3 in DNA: TGTGCCAGCTCACCACCGGGGCCCGGGGAGCTGTTTTTT. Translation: CASSPPGPGELFF.

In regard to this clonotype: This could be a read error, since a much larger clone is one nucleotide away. The CDR3 protein is CASSPRGDTETQYF. CDR3 nucleotides: TGTGCCAGCAGCCCTCGGGGGGATACAGAGACGCAGTATTTT. The chain recombines TRBV7-9 with TRBJ2-3, with 7 bases fitting TRBD2. The CDR3 runs to 14 residues. Germline values: CDR1 SEHNR, CDR2 FQNEAQ (reference sequence).

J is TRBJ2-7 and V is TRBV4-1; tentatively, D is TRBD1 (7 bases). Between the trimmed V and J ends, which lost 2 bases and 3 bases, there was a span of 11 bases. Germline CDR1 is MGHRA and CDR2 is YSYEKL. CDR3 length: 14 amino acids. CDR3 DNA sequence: TGCGCCAGCAGCCAACAGCAGGGGGGCTACGAGCAGTACTTC. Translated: CASSQQQGGYEQYF.

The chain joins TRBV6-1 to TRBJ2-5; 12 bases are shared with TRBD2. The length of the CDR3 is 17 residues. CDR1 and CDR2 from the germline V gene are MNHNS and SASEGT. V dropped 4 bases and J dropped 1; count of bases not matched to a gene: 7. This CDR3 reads CASSGELAGGPQETQYF. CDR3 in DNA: TGTGCCAGCAGTGGGGAACTAGCGGGAGGTCCCCAAGAGACCCAGTACTTC.

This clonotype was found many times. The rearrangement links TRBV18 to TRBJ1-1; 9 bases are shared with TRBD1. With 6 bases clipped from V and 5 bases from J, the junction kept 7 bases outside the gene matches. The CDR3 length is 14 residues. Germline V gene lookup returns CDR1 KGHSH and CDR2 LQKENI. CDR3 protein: CASSQGQGYTEAFF. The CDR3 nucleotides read TGTGCCAGCTCCCAGGGACAGGGCTATACTGAAGCTTTCTTT.

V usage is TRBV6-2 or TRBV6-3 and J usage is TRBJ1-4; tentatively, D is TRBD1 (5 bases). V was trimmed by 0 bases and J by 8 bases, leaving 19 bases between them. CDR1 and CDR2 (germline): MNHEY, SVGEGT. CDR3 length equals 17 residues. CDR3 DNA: TGTGCCAGCAGTTACTCGATCGGGGGAGGATCACACGAAAAACTGTTTTTT. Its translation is CASSYSIGGGSHEKLFF.

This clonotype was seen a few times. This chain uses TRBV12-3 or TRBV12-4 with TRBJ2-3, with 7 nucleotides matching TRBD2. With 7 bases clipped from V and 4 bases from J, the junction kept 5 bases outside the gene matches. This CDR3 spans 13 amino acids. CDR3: CASKLAGADTQYF. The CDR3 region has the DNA TGTGCCAGCAAACTCGCGGGAGCAGATACGCAGTATTTT.

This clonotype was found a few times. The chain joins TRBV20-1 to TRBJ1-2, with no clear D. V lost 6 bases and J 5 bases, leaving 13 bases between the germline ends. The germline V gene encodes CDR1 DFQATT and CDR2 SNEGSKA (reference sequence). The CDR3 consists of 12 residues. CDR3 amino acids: CSAYEMTYGYTF. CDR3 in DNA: TGCAGTGCCTACGAGATGACGTATGGCTACACCTTC.

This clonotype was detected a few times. The CDR3 here is CASRIGLVFFGELFF. CDR3 nucleotide sequence: TGTGCCAGCAGAATAGGACTAGTTTTCTTCGGGGAGCTGTTTTTT. The rearrangement links TRBV2 to TRBJ2-2; 7 bases fit TRBD2. Germline assignment: CDR1 SNHLY and CDR2 FYNNEI. The CDR3 has 15 residues. Unmatched junction bases numbered 11, after V lost 6 bases and J lost 7 bases.

CDR3 region: CASLDRGLYEQYF. CDR3 sequence (DNA): TGTGCCAGCTTGGACAGGGGGCTCTACGAGCAGTACTTC. V is TRBV6-1 and J is TRBJ2-7; 11 bases align to TRBD1. This CDR3 has 13 residues. CDR1 and CDR2 (germline): MNHNS, SASEGT. With 8 bases clipped from V and 3 bases from J, the junction kept 3 bases outside the gene matches.

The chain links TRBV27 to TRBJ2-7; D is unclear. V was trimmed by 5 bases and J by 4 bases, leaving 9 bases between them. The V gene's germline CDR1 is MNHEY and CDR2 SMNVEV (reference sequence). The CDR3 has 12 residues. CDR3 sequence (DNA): TGTGCCAGCAGTCAGATCGGGTACGAGCAGTACTTC. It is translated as CASSQIGYEQYF.

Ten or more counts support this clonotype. The CDR3 bases are TGTGCCAGCAGAAAACAGGGTGTGGGGCAGTACTTC. It specifies CASRKQGVGQYF. V usage is TRBV28 and J usage is TRBJ2-7, with a tentative D call TRBD1 (6 bases). This CDR3 is built from 12 residues. Per the germline V gene, CDR1 is MDHEN and CDR2 is SYDVKM. The V end was cut by 6 bases, the J end by 9 bases, with 15 bases between.

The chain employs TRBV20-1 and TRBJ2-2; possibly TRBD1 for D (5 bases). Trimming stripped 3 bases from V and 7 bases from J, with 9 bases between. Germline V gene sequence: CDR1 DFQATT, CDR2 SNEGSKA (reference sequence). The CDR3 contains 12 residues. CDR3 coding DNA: TGCAGTGCTAGTCGCCAGGGCGGGGAGCTGTTTTTT. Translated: CSASRQGGELFF.

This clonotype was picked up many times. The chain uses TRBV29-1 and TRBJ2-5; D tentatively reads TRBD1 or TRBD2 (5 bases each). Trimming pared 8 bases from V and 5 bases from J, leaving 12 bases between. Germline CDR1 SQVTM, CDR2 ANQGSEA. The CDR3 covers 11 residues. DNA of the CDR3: TGCAGCCTTGGGGGATGGGAGACCCAGTACTTC. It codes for CSLGGWETQYF.

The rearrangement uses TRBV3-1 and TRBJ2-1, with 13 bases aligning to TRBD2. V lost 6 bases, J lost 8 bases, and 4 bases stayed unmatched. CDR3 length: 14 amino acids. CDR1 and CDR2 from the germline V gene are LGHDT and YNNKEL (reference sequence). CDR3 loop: CASRRTSGSDEQFF. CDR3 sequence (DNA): TGTGCCAGCAGACGGACTAGCGGGAGCGATGAGCAGTTCTTC.

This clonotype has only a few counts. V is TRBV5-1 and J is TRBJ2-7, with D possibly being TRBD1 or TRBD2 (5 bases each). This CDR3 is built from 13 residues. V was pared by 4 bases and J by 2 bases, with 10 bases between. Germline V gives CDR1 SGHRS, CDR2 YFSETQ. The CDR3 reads CASSGTGTYEQYF. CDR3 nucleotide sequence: TGCGCCAGCAGCGGGACGGGCACCTACGAGCAGTACTTC. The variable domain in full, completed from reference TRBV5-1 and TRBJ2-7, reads KAGVTQTPRYLIKTRGQQVTLSCSPISGHRSVSWYQQTPGQGLQFLFEYFSETQRNKGNFPGRFSGRQFSNSRSEMNVSTLELGDSALYLCASSGTGTYEQYFGPGTRLTVT.

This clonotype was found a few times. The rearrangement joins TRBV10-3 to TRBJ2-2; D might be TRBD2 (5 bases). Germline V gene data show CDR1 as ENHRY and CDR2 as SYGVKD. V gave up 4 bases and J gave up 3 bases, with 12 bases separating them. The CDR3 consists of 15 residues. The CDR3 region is CAISGQGGYTGELFF. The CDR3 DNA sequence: TGTGCCATCAGTGGACAAGGAGGTTACACCGGGGAGCTGTTTTTT.

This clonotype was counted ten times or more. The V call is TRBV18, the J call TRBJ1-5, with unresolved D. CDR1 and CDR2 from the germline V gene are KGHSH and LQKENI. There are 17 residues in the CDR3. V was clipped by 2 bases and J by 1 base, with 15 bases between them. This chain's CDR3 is CASSPFGGPGSNQPQHF. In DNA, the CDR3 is TGTGCCAGCTCACCATTCGGAGGGCCGGGGAGCAATCAGCCCCAGCATTTT.

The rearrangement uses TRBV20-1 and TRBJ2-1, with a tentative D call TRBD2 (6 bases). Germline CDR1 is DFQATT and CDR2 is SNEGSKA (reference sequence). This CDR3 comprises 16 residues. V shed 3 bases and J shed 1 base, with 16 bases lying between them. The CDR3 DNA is TGCAGTGCTAGTACCTCTGGGGGGAAGTCCTACAATGAGCAGTTCTTC. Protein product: CSASTSGGKSYNEQFF.

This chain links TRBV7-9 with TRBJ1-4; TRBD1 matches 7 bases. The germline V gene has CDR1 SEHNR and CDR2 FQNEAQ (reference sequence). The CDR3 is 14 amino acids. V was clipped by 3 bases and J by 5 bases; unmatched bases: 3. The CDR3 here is CASSFGTENEKLFF. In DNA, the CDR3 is TGTGCCAGCAGCTTCGGGACAGAGAATGAAAAACTGTTTTTT. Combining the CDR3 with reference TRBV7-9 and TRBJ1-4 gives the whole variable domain DTGVSQNPRHKITKRGQNVTFRCDPISEHNRLYWYRQTLGQGPEFLTYFQNEAQLEKSRLLSDRFSAERPKGSFSTLEIQRTEQGDSAMYLCASSFGTENEKLFFGSGTQLSVL.

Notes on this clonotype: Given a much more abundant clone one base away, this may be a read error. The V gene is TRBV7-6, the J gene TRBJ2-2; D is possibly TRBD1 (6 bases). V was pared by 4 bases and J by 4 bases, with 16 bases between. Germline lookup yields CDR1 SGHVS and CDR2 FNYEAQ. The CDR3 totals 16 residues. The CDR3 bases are TGTGCCAGCAGCTCAACCGGGACATCGACCACCGGGGAGCTGTTTTTT. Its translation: CASSSTGTSTTGELFF. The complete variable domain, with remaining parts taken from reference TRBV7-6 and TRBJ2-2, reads GAGVSQSPRYKVTKRGQDVALRCDPISGHVSLYWYRQALGQGPEFLTYFNYEAQQDKSGLPNDRFSAERPEGSISTLTIQRTEQRDSAMYRCASSSTGTSTTGELFFGEGSRLTVL.

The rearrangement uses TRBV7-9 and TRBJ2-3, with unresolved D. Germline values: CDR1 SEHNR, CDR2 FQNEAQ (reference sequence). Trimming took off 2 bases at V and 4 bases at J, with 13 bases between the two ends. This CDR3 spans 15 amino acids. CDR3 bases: TGTGCCAGCAGCTTATGGTCCGGCTCCCCAGATACGCAGTATTTT. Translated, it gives CASSLWSGSPDTQYF.

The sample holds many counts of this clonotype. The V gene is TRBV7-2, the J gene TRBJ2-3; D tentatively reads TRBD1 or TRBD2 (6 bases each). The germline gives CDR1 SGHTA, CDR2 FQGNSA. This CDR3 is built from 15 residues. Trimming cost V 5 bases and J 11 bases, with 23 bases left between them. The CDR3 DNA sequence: TGTGCCAGCAGCCTCGGGGGCGACCGAGAATCAGAGCAGTATTTT. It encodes CASSLGGDRESEQYF.

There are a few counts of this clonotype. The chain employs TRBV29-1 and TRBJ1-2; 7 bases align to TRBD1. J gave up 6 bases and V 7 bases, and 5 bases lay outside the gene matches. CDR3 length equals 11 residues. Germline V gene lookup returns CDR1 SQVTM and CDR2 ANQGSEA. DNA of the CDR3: TGCAGCGAACGAACAGGGGATGGCTACACCTTC. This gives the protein CSERTGDGYTF.

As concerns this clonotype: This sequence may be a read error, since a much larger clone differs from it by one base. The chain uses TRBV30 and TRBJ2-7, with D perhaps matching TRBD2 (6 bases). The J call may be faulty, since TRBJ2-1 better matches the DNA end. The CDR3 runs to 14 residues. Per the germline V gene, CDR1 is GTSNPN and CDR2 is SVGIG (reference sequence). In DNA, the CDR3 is TGTGCCTGGAGTCCCACTAGCTTAACCTACGAGCAGTTCTTC. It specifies CAWSPTSLTYEQFF.

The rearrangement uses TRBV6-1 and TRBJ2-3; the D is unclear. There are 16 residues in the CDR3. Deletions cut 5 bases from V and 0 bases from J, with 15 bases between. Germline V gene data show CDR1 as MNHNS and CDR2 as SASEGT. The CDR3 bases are TGTGCCAGCAGTCCCGGTCCAGATCCTAGCACAGATACGCAGTATTTT. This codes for CASSPGPDPSTDTQYF.

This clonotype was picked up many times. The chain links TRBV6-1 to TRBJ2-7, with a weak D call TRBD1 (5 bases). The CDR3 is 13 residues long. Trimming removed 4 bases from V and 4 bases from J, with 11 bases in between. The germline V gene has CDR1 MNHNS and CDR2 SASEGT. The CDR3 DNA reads TGTGCCAGCAGTGCGGACAACCCGTACGAGCAGTACTTC. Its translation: CASSADNPYEQYF.

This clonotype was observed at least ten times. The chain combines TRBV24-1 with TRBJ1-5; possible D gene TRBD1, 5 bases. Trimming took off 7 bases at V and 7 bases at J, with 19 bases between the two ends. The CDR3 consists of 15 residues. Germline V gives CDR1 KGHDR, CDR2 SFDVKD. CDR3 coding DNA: TGTGCCACCAGCGCGGGACCCGAGGACAACCAGCCCCAGCATTTT. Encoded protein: CATSAGPEDNQPQHF.

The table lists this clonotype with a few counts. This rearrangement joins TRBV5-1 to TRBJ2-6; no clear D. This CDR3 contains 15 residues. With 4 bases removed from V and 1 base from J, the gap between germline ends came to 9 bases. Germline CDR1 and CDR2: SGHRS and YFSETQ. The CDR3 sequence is CASSPVLSGANVLTF. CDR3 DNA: TGCGCCAGCAGCCCCGTTTTATCTGGGGCCAACGTCCTGACTTTC.